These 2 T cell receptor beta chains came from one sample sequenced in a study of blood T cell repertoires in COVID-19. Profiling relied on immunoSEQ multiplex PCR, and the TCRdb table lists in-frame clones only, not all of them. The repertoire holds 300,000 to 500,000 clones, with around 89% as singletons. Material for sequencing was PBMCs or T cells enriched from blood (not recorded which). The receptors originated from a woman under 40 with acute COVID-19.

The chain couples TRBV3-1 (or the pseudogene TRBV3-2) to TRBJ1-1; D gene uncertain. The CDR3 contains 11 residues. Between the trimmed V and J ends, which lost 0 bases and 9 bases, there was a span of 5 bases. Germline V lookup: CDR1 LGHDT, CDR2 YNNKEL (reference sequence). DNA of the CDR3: TGTGCCAGCAGCCAAGAGAGTCAAGCTTTCTTT. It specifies CASSQESQAFF.

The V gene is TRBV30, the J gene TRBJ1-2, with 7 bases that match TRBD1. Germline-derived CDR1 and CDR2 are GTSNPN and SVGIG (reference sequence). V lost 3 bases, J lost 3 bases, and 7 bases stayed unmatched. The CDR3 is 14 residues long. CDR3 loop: CAWRRDSFYYGYTF. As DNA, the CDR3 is TGTGCCTGGAGACGGGACAGTTTCTACTATGGCTACACCTTC.